One TCR beta chain is described in this entry. Its antigen is still unknown. The sample is drawn from a study of shared clonotypes between healthy human individuals. Turning to the study itself: Researchers assigned three CD4 naive, three CD4 memory, two CD8 naive and one CD8 memory plate to each donor. General observations from the study: When compared with the clonotypes that were shared by all four sorted-subset donors, the non-shared clonotypes turned out to have lower generation probabilities. Memory subsets had estimated richness that was generally smaller than that of naive subsets. The represented genetic and exposure-history diversity was limited by the small number of donors.

V was pared by 3 bases and J by 10 bases, with 10 bases between. Germline V gives CDR1 DFQATT, CDR2 SNEGSKA (reference sequence). This CDR3 comprises 11 residues. Data came from immunoSEQ multiplex PCR; TCRdb stores just in-frame clones and leaves some out. The data show around 1,000,000 clones, with approximately 75% seen just once and about 0.89% held by the top ten. J is TRBJ2-1 and V is TRBV20-1; D unresolved. This TCR came from a man younger than 35 in good health. Some clones in this sample may be carry-over from other donors' samples. Sequencing used memory CD4+ T cells from PBMCs. The subset denotes: CD45RA-negative fraction. The CDR3 nucleotides are TGCAGTGCTAGTCGTCCACGGGAGCAGTTCTTC. It is translated as CSASRPREQFF.